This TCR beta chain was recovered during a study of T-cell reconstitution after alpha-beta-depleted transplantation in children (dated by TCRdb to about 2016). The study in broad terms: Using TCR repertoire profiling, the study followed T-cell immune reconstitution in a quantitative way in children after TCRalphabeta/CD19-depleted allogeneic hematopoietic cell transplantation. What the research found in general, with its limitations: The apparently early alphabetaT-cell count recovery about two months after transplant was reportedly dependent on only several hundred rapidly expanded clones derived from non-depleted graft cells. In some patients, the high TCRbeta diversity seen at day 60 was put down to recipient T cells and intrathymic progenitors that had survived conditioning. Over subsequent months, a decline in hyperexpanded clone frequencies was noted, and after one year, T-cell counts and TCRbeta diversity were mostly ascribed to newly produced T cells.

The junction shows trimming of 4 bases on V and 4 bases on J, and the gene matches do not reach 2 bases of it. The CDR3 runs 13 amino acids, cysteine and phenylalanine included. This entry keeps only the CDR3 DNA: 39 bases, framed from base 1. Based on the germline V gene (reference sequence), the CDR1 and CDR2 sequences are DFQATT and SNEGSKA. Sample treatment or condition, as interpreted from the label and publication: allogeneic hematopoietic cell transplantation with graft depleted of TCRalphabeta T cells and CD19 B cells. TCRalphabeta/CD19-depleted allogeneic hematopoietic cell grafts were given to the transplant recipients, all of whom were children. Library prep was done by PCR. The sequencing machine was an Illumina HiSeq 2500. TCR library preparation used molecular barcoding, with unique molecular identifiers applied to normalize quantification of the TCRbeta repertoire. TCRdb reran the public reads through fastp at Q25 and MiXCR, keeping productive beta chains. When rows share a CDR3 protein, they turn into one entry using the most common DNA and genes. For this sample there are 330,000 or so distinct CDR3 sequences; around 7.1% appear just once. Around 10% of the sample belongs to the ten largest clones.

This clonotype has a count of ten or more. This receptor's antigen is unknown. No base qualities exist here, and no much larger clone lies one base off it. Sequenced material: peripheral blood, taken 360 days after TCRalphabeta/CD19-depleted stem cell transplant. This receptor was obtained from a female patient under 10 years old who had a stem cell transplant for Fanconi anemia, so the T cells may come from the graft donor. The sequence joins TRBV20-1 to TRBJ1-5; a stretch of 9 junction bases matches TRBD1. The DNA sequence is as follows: TGCAGTGCTACTGACAGGGGGAATCAGCCCCAGCATTTT. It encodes CSATDRGNQPQHF.